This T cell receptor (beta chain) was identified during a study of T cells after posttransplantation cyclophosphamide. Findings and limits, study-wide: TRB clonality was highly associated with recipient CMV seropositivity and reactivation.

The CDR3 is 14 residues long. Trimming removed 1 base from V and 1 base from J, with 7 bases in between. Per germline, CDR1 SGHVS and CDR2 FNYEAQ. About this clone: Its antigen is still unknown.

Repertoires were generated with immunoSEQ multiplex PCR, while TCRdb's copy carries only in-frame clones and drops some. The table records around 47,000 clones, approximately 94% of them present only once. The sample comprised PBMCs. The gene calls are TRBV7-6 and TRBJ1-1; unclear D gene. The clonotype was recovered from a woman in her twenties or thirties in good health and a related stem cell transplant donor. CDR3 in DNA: TGTGCCAGCAGCTTAGGGGCGGGGAACACTGAAGCTTTCTTT. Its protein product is CASSLGAGNTEAFF.